The 10 T cell receptor beta chains given below trace back to one sample, sequenced in a study of blood T cell repertoires in COVID-19. Libraries were prepared by immunoSEQ multiplex PCR; TCRdb keeps only in-frame clonotypes and omits some of them. The table lists a few hundred thousand clones, roughly nine tenths of them singletons. Sequencing was done on a sample of PBMCs or T cells enriched from blood (not recorded which). These receptors were taken from a woman aged 45-60 years in a cohort exposed to, infected with or recovered from COVID-19 (not recorded which).

This chain connects TRBV27 to TRBJ2-7; no firm D call. The germline CDR1 and CDR2 sequences are MNHEY and SMNVEV (reference sequence). This CDR3 spans 13 amino acids. V was shortened by 5 bases and J by 1 base, with 9 bases between the two germline ends. The CDR3, as DNA: TGTGCCAGCAGTCTACTGACATCCTACGAGCAGTACTTC. This gives the protein CASSLLTSYEQYF.

The chain combines TRBV19 with TRBJ1-5; 7 bases are a match to TRBD1. Germline-derived CDR1 and CDR2 are LNHDA and SQIVND (reference sequence). V lost 5 bases, J lost 2 bases, and 6 bases stayed unmatched. The CDR3 has 15 amino acids. The CDR3 loop reads CASSVDRAGNQPQHF. The CDR3 nucleotides are TGTGCCAGTAGTGTTGACAGGGCTGGCAATCAGCCCCAGCATTTT.

The V gene is TRBV7-2, the J gene TRBJ1-2, with 11 bases fitting TRBD1. Germline CDR1 SGHTA, CDR2 FQGNSA. This CDR3 comprises 14 residues. V was pared by 3 bases and J by 5 bases, with 2 bases of the junction left unmatched. The CDR3 sequence is CASSLDRGPYGYTF. The CDR3 DNA reads as TGTGCCAGCAGCTTGGACAGGGGGCCTTATGGCTACACCTTC.

This rearrangement joins TRBV19 to TRBJ1-1; unclear D gene. Germline CDR1 is LNHDA and CDR2 is SQIVND (reference sequence). This CDR3 contains 12 residues. Trimming removed 3 bases at V and 4 bases at J, with 6 bases between. CDR3 loop: CASSIEGTEAFF. The CDR3, as DNA: TGTGCCAGTAGTATTGAGGGCACTGAAGCTTTCTTT.

This chain links TRBV30 with TRBJ1-2; D is unresolved. Germline values: CDR1 GTSNPN, CDR2 SVGIG (reference sequence). This CDR3 has 11 amino acids. Trimming removed 4 bases from V and 8 bases from J, with 11 bases in between. CDR3 in amino acids: CAWNQYGGYTF. The CDR3 DNA follows: TGTGCCTGGAACCAGTACGGGGGCTACACCTTC.

The chain joins TRBV25-1 to TRBJ1-2; the match to TRBD1 covers 7 bases. The length of the CDR3 is 12 residues. J lost 6 bases, V lost 4 bases, and 2 bases had no gene match. CDR1 is MGHDK, CDR2 SYGVNS, per germline. CDR3 in amino acids: CASSVDRDGYTF. In nucleotides, the CDR3 is TGTGCCAGCAGTGTTGACAGGGATGGCTACACCTTC.

This chain connects TRBV24-1 to TRBJ1-5, with D maybe TRBD1 (6 bases). Deletions cut 11 bases from V and 5 bases from J, with 18 bases between. The germline V gene encodes CDR1 KGHDR and CDR2 SFDVKD. This CDR3 is built from 14 residues. The CDR3 is CARIEDSWDQPQHF. CDR3 nucleotide sequence: TGTGCCAGAATTGAGGACAGCTGGGATCAGCCCCAGCATTTT.

Written as DNA, the CDR3 is TGTGCCAGCAGCAATCCCGGGACAGACGAGAACACTGAAGCTTTCTTT. Protein product: CASSNPGTDENTEAFF. This chain connects TRBV5-4 to TRBJ1-1; 7 bases align to TRBD1. The germline V gene has CDR1 SGHNT and CDR2 YYREEE (reference sequence). Trimming took 4 bases from V and 1 from J; bases not matched to a gene: 10. This CDR3 spans 16 amino acids.

The gene calls are TRBV13 and TRBJ1-2; perhaps TRBD1 as D (6 bases). Trimming cost V 0 bases and J 4 bases, with 9 bases left between them. This CDR3 spans 14 amino acids. Germline-derived CDR1 and CDR2 are PRHDT and FYEKMQ (reference sequence). CDR3 nucleotides: TGTGCCAGCAGCTTAGGGCGGGGGCCCTATGGCTACACCTTC. Its protein is CASSLGRGPYGYTF.

The J gene is TRBJ1-5, the V gene TRBV18, with D uncertain. The CDR3 contains 14 residues. Germline CDR1 and CDR2: KGHSH and LQKENI. V lost 4 bases, J lost 0 bases, and 7 bases lay in between. The CDR3 loop reads CASSLEHSNQPQHF. The CDR3 coding sequence is TGTGCCAGCTCACTGGAGCATAGCAATCAGCCCCAGCATTTT.